A single T cell receptor beta chain is shown here with its context. Its matching antigen is unknown. The data stem from a study of blood T cells in healthy people across ages. General study findings and limits: Long-lived donors had more naive CD4+ cells and higher diversity than aged donors. Age advanced and TCR beta diversity per million T cells fell, roughly linearly.

A J-beta primer mix and a sample-barcoded 5' primer were used in a second PCR of roughly 6 to 11 cycles. Each cDNA molecule, via a template-switch adaptor with 12 random nucleotides, was tagged. TCRdb re-called the 5' RACE reads through MiXCR, storing one row per CDR3 protein. The sample consists of hundreds of thousands of distinct CDR3 sequences, roughly 43% of them appearing once. This clonotype was sampled from a man older than 75 in good health. Sequencing used blood.

CDR3 region: CATSRETRGGYTF. The CDR3 DNA follows: TGTGCCACCAGCAGAGAGACGAGGGGGGGCTACACCTTC. The chain is built from TRBV15 and TRBJ1-2; maybe TRBD1 (6 bases). The CDR3 length is 13 residues. V was clipped by 0 bases and J by 8 bases, with 10 bases between them. Looked up from germline, CDR1 is LNHNV and CDR2 is YYDKDF (reference sequence).